These 26 T cell receptor beta chains originate from one sample sequenced in a study of beta chain features in type 1 diabetes. The authors reverse transcribed all of the isolated RNA, so sequencing captured expressed TCRB transcripts. This table comes from immunoSEQ multiplex PCR, and its TCRdb copy is limited to in-frame clones, with some not included. The sample lists 400,000 to 450,000 clones, about 15% occurring once. The specimen was naive CD4+ T cells from blood. The receptors were gathered from a man aged 25-45 years in good health.

This clone was observed a handful of times. V and J are TRBV15 and TRBJ1-6; D is ambiguous. The CDR3 sequence is 16 residues long. The germline CDR1 and CDR2 sequences are LNHNV and YYDKDF (reference sequence). Deletions cut 1 base from V and 8 bases from J, with 15 bases between. CDR3 sequence: CATSRVRTSFYSPLHF. CDR3 in DNA: TGTGCCACCAGCAGAGTTAGGACGTCGTTCTATTCACCCCTCCACTTT.

In this sample, this clone turned up a few times. Other nucleotide sequences in the sample specify the same CDR3. The chain combines TRBV4-3 with TRBJ2-5; TRBD2 matches 7 bases. CDR1 and CDR2 from the germline V gene are LGHNA and YSLEER. The CDR3 has 13 amino acids. The V segment lost 3 bases and the J segment 5 bases; nucleotides outside the gene matches: 3. The CDR3, as DNA: TGCGCCAGCAGCCAGGGAGCGGGGGAGACCCAGTACTTC. This encodes CASSQGAGETQYF.

The chain has TRBV10-3 and TRBJ1-5, with D possibly TRBD1 on 5 matching bases. Germline V gene lookup returns CDR1 ENHRY and CDR2 SYGVKD. This CDR3 has 13 residues. The V end lost 0 bases, the J end lost 5 bases, and 5 bases lay between the germline ends. The CDR3 reads CAISESGDQPQHF. As DNA, the CDR3 is TGTGCCATCAGTGAGTCGGGGGATCAGCCCCAGCATTTT.

The chain links TRBV7-9 to TRBJ2-3; D is unresolved. Germline V gene sequence: CDR1 SEHNR, CDR2 FQNEAQ (reference sequence). The CDR3 runs to 14 residues. V was shortened by 3 bases and J by 2 bases, with 9 bases between the two germline ends. The CDR3 here is CASSFGPTTDTQYF. CDR3 DNA: TGTGCCAGCAGCTTCGGGCCGACCACAGATACGCAGTATTTT.

This clone was seen a handful of times. V and J are TRBV30 and TRBJ1-2; D is unresolved. In germline, CDR1 is GTSNPN, CDR2 SVGIG (reference sequence). V lost 3 bases and J lost 8, with 10 bases in between. The CDR3 is 11 residues long. CDR3 nucleotides: TGTGCCTGGAGCTCTGCGCGAGGCTACACCTTC. Translated: CAWSSARGYTF.

This clone was counted only a few times. This chain connects TRBV4-1 to TRBJ2-1; TRBD2 matches 8 bases. The CDR3 has 17 amino acids. Germline V gene data show CDR1 as MGHRA and CDR2 as YSYEKL. V shed 0 bases and J 4 bases; nucleotides not matched to a gene: 8. The CDR3 protein is CASSQDVTGGVYNEQFF. The CDR3 DNA reads TGCGCCAGCAGCCAAGATGTGACGGGAGGGGTTTACAATGAGCAGTTCTTC.

The rearrangement links TRBV5-4 to TRBJ1-5, with a weak D call TRBD1 (6 bases). Germline V lookup: CDR1 SGHNT, CDR2 YYREEE (reference sequence). The CDR3 extends over 16 amino acids. V was clipped by 0 bases and J by 4 bases, with 14 bases between them. In DNA form, the CDR3 reads TGTGCCAGCAGCTTGGGAGGAGGAAGGGGGAATCAGCCCCAGCATTTT. It codes for CASSLGGGRGNQPQHF.

Concerning this clone itself: In the same sample, other DNA sequences code for this CDR3. V gene TRBV30 combines with J gene TRBJ2-5; D is ambiguous. Germline V lookup: CDR1 GTSNPN, CDR2 SVGIG (reference sequence). The germline V and J ends were trimmed by 0 bases and 5 bases, with 10 bases remaining between them. The CDR3 sequence is 13 residues long. The CDR3 reads CAWSVLSEETQYF. The CDR3, as DNA: TGTGCCTGGAGTGTATTAAGTGAGGAGACCCAGTACTTC.

The CDR3 nucleotides are TGTGCCAGCAGCAGGCTGGTTGGCCCGGCGTTCTTC. Protein: CASSRLVGPAFF. The chain links TRBV14 to TRBJ2-1, with D hard to call. Trimming left V 5 bases short and J 15 bases short, with 17 bases between. CDR1 is SGHDN and CDR2 is FVKESK in the germline V gene. CDR3 length: 12 residues.

This clone has more than one count but fewer than ten. The identical CDR3 is also encoded by other nucleotide sequences in the sample. The genes are TRBV18 and TRBJ2-5, with 7 bases identical to TRBD1. Germline V gene sequence: CDR1 KGHSH, CDR2 LQKENI. Unmatched junction bases numbered 2, after V lost 4 bases and J lost 3 bases. The CDR3 covers 13 residues. For the CDR3, the DNA is TGTGCCAGCTCACGCGGACAGGAAGAGACCCAGTACTTC. It specifies CASSRGQEETQYF. Based on the CDR3 plus reference TRBV18 and TRBJ2-5, the full variable domain is NAGVMQNPRHLVRRRGQEARLRCSPMKGHSHVYWYRQLPEEGLKFMVYLQKENIIDESGMPKERFSAEFPKEGPSILRIQQVVRGDSAAYFCASSRGQEETQYFGPGTRLLVL.

This clone was observed a handful of times. J is TRBJ1-2 and V is TRBV4-3, with TRBD1 matching over 7 bases. The CDR3 is made up of 15 amino acids. Germline V lookup: CDR1 LGHNA, CDR2 YSLEER. V shed 5 bases, J shed 1 base, and the junction held 7 bases outside the gene matches. The CDR3 DNA is TGCGCCAGCAGCGGAACAGGGGTTTATAACTATGGCTACACCTTC. Translating it yields CASSGTGVYNYGYTF.

In this sample, this clone turned up a few times. This rearrangement joins TRBV27 to TRBJ1-4; D uncertain. Per germline, CDR1 MNHEY and CDR2 SMNVEV (reference sequence). This CDR3 comprises 12 residues. V shed 4 bases and J shed 8 bases, with 8 bases lying between them. CDR3 in amino acids: CASSSGREKLFF. CDR3 bases: TGTGCCAGCAGTTCGGGCAGGGAAAAACTGTTTTTT.

The chain links TRBV27 to TRBJ2-7, with 9 bases identical to TRBD1. This CDR3 is built from 14 residues. Germline V gene sequence: CDR1 MNHEY, CDR2 SMNVEV (reference sequence). J was trimmed by 1 base and V by 5 bases; bases with no gene match: 3. For the CDR3, the DNA is TGTGCCAGCAGTCTCGGGACAGGGTCCTACGAGCAGTACGTC. Translation gives CASSLGTGSYEQYV.

This clone has more than one count but fewer than ten. This chain uses TRBV2 with TRBJ2-1; no clear D. V was trimmed by 2 bases and J by 6 bases, leaving 17 bases between them. In germline, CDR1 is SNHLY, CDR2 FYNNEI. This CDR3 spans 16 amino acids. The CDR3 sequence is CASSESLVGLGNEQFF. DNA of the CDR3: TGTGCCAGCAGTGAATCTCTAGTAGGTTTGGGCAATGAGCAGTTCTTC.

This clone showed up just a few times. This chain joins TRBV18 and TRBJ2-7; 7 bases line up with TRBD2. V trimming: 1 base; J trimming: 4 bases; junction bases outside the gene matches: 4. CDR1 and CDR2 (germline): KGHSH, LQKENI. The length of the CDR3 is 14 residues. The CDR3 DNA follows: TGTGCCAGCTCACCACGGGGAGGGAAGTACGAGCAGTACGTC. Protein sequence: CASSPRGGKYEQYV.

The rearrangement uses TRBV7-2 and TRBJ2-5; TRBD2 agrees at 14 bases. The CDR3 has 16 residues. From germline, CDR1 is SGHTA and CDR2 FQGNSA. V trimming: 4 bases; J trimming: 4 bases; junction bases outside the gene matches: 5. The CDR3 nucleotides read TGTGCCAGCAGCTCACGACTAGCGGGGGGGACAGAGACCCAGTACTTC. Translated, it gives CASSSRLAGGTETQYF.

The chain joins TRBV4-1 to TRBJ2-1; D unclear. This CDR3 contains 17 residues. Trimming stripped 0 bases from V and 2 bases from J, with 14 bases between. Germline CDR1 and CDR2: MGHRA and YSYEKL. The CDR3 spells CASSQDGRPRAYNEQFF. The CDR3 coding sequence is TGCGCCAGCAGCCAAGATGGCCGACCAAGGGCCTACAATGAGCAGTTCTTC.

The rearrangement links TRBV9 to TRBJ2-1, with 7 bases identical to TRBD1. With V trimmed by 0 bases and J by 7 bases, 7 bases remained unmatched. The CDR3 consists of 15 residues. The germline V gene has CDR1 SGDLS and CDR2 YYNGEE. The CDR3 is CASSVERGGYNEQFF. The DNA of the CDR3 is TGTGCCAGCAGCGTAGAGAGAGGGGGCTATAATGAGCAGTTCTTC.

This clone turned up a few times. The rearrangement links TRBV9 to TRBJ2-7; 8 nucleotides align to TRBD1. Germline assignment: CDR1 SGDLS and CDR2 YYNGEE. V lost 0 bases and J lost 3; bases outside the gene matches: 5. This CDR3 spans 15 amino acids. CDR3 coding DNA: TGTGCCAGCAGCGTAGGGACAGGGAAGGACTACGAGCAGTACTTC. It translates to CASSVGTGKDYEQYF.

This clone was recorded a few times. This chain joins TRBV7-8 and TRBJ2-7; D is uncertain. The CDR3 runs to 11 residues. In germline, CDR1 is SGHVS, CDR2 FQNEAQ. V lost 1 base and J 3 bases, leaving 1 base between the germline ends. The CDR3 protein is CASSLVYEQYF. The DNA for the CDR3 is TGTGCCAGCAGCTTAGTCTACGAGCAGTACTTC.

This clone was counted between two and nine times. The chain carries TRBV2 and TRBJ2-7; D ambiguous. The V gene lost 6 bases and the J gene lost 6 bases, with 9 bases spanning the gap. The CDR3 extends over 11 amino acids. CDR1 and CDR2 (germline): SNHLY, FYNNEI. The CDR3 spells CASSLTSEQYF. The CDR3 nucleotides read TGTGCCAGCAGCCTAACCTCCGAGCAGTACTTC. The whole variable domain, filled in from reference TRBV2 and TRBJ2-7, reads EPEVTQTPSHQVTQMGQEVILRCVPISNHLYFYWYRQILGQKVEFLVSFYNNEISEKSEIFDDQFSVERPDGSNFTLKIRSTKLEDSAMYFCASSLTSEQYFGPGTRLTVT.

This clone was seen only a few times. This chain links TRBV7-9 with TRBJ1-2, with D perhaps matching TRBD1 (5 bases). The CDR3 length is 15 residues. V was clipped by 4 bases and J by 8 bases, with 20 bases between them. Per the germline V gene, CDR1 is SEHNR and CDR2 is FQNEAQ (reference sequence). CDR3 sequence reads: CASSSLGDPRTGYTF. The DNA for the CDR3 is TGTGCCAGCAGCTCCCTGGGGGATCCGAGGACGGGCTACACCTTC.

This clone occurred a few times. Other DNA sequences in the same sample also yield this CDR3. The chain carries TRBV7-2 and TRBJ2-3; D possibly corresponds to TRBD2 (6 bases). V was clipped by 0 bases and J by 3 bases, with 7 bases between them. The CDR3 runs to 14 residues. Germline V CDR1 and CDR2: SGHTA, FQGNSA. CDR3 residues: CASSLASGTDTQYF. CDR3 DNA sequence: TGTGCCAGCAGCTTAGCTAGCGGTACAGATACGCAGTATTTT. Variable domain in full (rest from reference TRBV7-2 and TRBJ2-3): GAGVSQSPSNKVTEKGKDVELRCDPISGHTALYWYRQSLGQGLEFLIYFQGNSAPDKSGLPSDRFSAERTGGSVSTLTIQRTQQEDSAVYLCASSLASGTDTQYFGPGTRLTVL.

This clone was detected a few times. The V and J genes are TRBV15 and TRBJ2-5; 10 bases are a match to TRBD2. The length of the CDR3 is 16 residues. With V trimmed by 4 bases and J by 5 bases, 10 bases remained unmatched. CDR1 and CDR2 (germline): LNHNV, YYDKDF (reference sequence). The CDR3 spells CATSKWSSGSGETQYF. The CDR3 coding sequence is TGTGCCACCAGCAAGTGGTCTAGCGGGAGCGGGGAGACCCAGTACTTC.

J is TRBJ2-3 and V is TRBV9; D uncertain. The CDR3 spans 16 residues. The V end was cut by 0 bases, the J end by 1 base, with 12 bases between. Germline V gene sequence: CDR1 SGDLS, CDR2 YYNGEE. CDR3 residues: CASSVGHRTGTDTQYF. The DNA for the CDR3 is TGTGCCAGCAGCGTAGGACACCGCACTGGCACAGATACGCAGTATTTT.

In its sample, this clone was seen a few times. The chain couples TRBV10-1 to TRBJ2-1; TRBD1 might be the D (5 bases). The CDR3 has 17 residues. Trimming left V 0 bases short and J 0 bases short, with 12 bases between. Germline assignment: CDR1 WNHNN and CDR2 SYGVQD (reference sequence). The CDR3 region has the DNA TGCGCCAGCAGTGAGTCTGTGGACAAAAGCTCCTACAATGAGCAGTTCTTC. Amino acid sequence: CASSESVDKSSYNEQFF.